Below, 11 T cell receptor beta chains from the same sample are listed, as sequenced in a study of blood T cell repertoires in COVID-19. The repertoire was sequenced with immunoSEQ multiplex PCR; TCRdb's copy has only in-frame clones and lacks some. The sample consists of approximately 200,000 clones, 65% to 85% of them appearing once. The sample was peripheral blood. These TCRs come from a woman in her sixties or seventies with acute or convalescent COVID-19.

The rearrangement links TRBV11-2 to TRBJ2-7; 8 bases are shared with TRBD2. The V segment lost 3 bases and the J segment 6 bases; nucleotides outside the gene matches: 7. The CDR3 extends over 14 amino acids. CDR1 and CDR2 (germline): SGHAT, FQNNGV. The CDR3 reads CASSFGGVSGEQYF. As DNA, the CDR3 is TGTGCCAGCAGCTTCGGGGGGGTTAGTGGCGAGCAGTACTTC.

The table lists this clone with a few counts. The chain is built from TRBV28 and TRBJ1-2; 8 bases align to TRBD1. CDR1 is MDHEN and CDR2 is SYDVKM in the germline V gene. The CDR3 is made up of 16 amino acids. Trimming took 2 bases from V and 3 from J; bases not matched to a gene: 8. DNA for the CDR3: TGTGCCAGCAGTTTACAGGGGGCGTCGAGTTACTATGGCTACACCTTC. The encoded protein is CASSLQGASSYYGYTF.

This chain joins TRBV4-2 and TRBJ2-1; 8 nucleotides line up with TRBD1. This CDR3 has 15 residues. V was pared by 4 bases and J by 6 bases, with 8 bases of the junction left unmatched. Germline values: CDR1 LGHNA, CDR2 YNFKEQ. The CDR3 coding sequence is TGTGCCAGCAGCCTAAGGGTCCAGGGGGCCAATGAGCAGTTCTTC. Amino acids: CASSLRVQGANEQFF.

Note on this clone: The junction and the germline gene differ at one end; a read error may be behind it. This chain uses TRBV7-9 with TRBJ2-5; 12 bases line up with TRBD2. Germline V gene sequence: CDR1 SEHNR, CDR2 FQNEAQ (reference sequence). The CDR3 has 15 amino acids. CDR3 sequence: CASSLAGGRRETQYF. CDR3 in DNA: TGTGCCAGCAGCCTAGCGGGGGGGCGGAGAGAGACCCAGTACTTC.

The rearrangement joins TRBV11-2 to TRBJ2-7; the D is unclear. V shed 2 bases and J shed 2 bases, with 10 bases lying between them. Germline V lookup: CDR1 SGHAT, CDR2 FQNNGV. CDR3 length: 14 residues. CDR3 DNA: TGTGCCAGCAGCTTATTCGGGTCGGCCTACGAGCAGTACTTC. It codes for CASSLFGSAYEQYF.

The V gene is TRBV19, the J gene TRBJ2-1, with 7 positions matching TRBD2. The CDR3 sequence is 14 residues long. J lost 7 bases, V lost 6 bases, and 9 bases had no gene match. CDR1 and CDR2 from the germline V gene are LNHDA and SQIVND (reference sequence). CDR3 coding DNA: TGTGCCAGTAGCCTAAGCGGGAACCAAAATGAGCAGTTCTTC. Amino acids: CASSLSGNQNEQFF.

The rearrangement joins TRBV7-9 to TRBJ1-2; 8 bases are shared with TRBD1. Germline-derived CDR1 and CDR2 are SEHNR and FQNEAQ (reference sequence). Trimming cost V 2 bases and J 8 bases; bases outside gene matches: 13. The CDR3 spans 16 residues. For the CDR3, the DNA is TGTGCCAGCAGCTTACAGGGGGCCCCTGTAGCTGGGGGCTACACCTTC. It codes for CASSLQGAPVAGGYTF.

This clone was picked up one time. The gene calls are TRBV12-3 or TRBV12-4 and TRBJ1-2, with a possible D match to TRBD1 (5 bases). The CDR3 consists of 12 residues. The V gene lost 5 bases and the J gene lost 7 bases, with 11 bases spanning the gap. The CDR3, as DNA: TGTGCCAGCAGTGGAGGGGTCGGTGGCTACACCTTC. It encodes CASSGGVGGYTF.

The chain carries TRBV7-2 and TRBJ1-5, with 8 bases fitting TRBD1. The CDR3 has 12 residues. J lost 7 bases, V lost 5 bases, and 1 base had no gene match. Germline V gene data show CDR1 as SGHTA and CDR2 as FQGNSA. The CDR3 region is CASSPGGQPQHF. In DNA, the CDR3 is TGTGCCAGCAGCCCAGGGGGCCAGCCCCAGCATTTT.

The chain joins TRBV6-2 or TRBV6-3 to TRBJ2-2; D is uncertain. The CDR3 covers 15 residues. Trimming cost V 4 bases and J 1 base, with 10 bases left between them. Looked up from germline, CDR1 is MNHEY and CDR2 is SVGEGT. In DNA, the CDR3 is TGTGCCAGCAGTTTCACCCCAGGGAACACCGGGGAGCTGTTTTTT. Amino acids: CASSFTPGNTGELFF.

This clone came up once. The chain recombines TRBV7-9 with TRBJ2-1, with D possibly being TRBD2 (5 bases). V lost 5 bases and J 5 bases, leaving 10 bases between the germline ends. This CDR3 region has 13 residues. The V gene's germline CDR1 is SEHNR and CDR2 FQNEAQ (reference sequence). The CDR3 region is CASSILEDNEQFF. The CDR3 nucleotides are TGTGCCAGCAGCATTCTGGAGGACAATGAGCAGTTCTTC.